This T cell receptor beta chain appears in the sequencing data of a study of T cells after yellow fever vaccination. This clonotype was observed many times. TCRdb passed the 5' RACE reads through MiXCR, listing each CDR3 protein once. Among 400,000 or so distinct CDR3 sequences, about 6% were seen once, and the ten largest hold over 14%. The V gene end was trimmed by 0 bases and the J gene end by 3 bases; junction bases not matched to a gene: 12. The CDR3 loop spans 19 amino acids. The germline V gene encodes CDR1 SGHDT and CDR2 YYEEEE. This sample comprised PBMCs, obtained 5 days after the yellow fever booster vaccination. This clonotype was obtained from a man in his thirties or forties who received the YFV17D yellow fever vaccine. The V and J genes are TRBV5-6 and TRBJ2-3, with 11 nucleotides matching TRBD2. The CDR3, as DNA: TGTGCCAGCAGCTTGGTGGGGCTAGCGGGAGGACATCTTACAGATACGCAGTATTTT. It yields the protein CASSLVGLAGGHLTDTQYF.